One and the same sample provided the 8 T cell receptor beta chains below, sequenced in a study of T cell responses to AZD1222 COVID-19 vaccine. Profiled with immunoSEQ multiplex PCR; TCRdb holds only in-frame clones, not every one. The table records roughly 110,000 clones, more than 75% of them present only once. Specimen: peripheral blood, collected on day 0 of AZD1222 vaccination. These receptors came from an adult in good health.

This chain joins TRBV7-8 and TRBJ2-1; D is unresolved. This CDR3 is 11 amino acids long. Germline-derived CDR1 and CDR2 are SGHVS and FQNEAQ. The germline V and J ends were trimmed by 2 bases and 6 bases, with 2 bases remaining between them. CDR3 loop: CASSLTNEQFF. CDR3 DNA: TGTGCCAGCAGCTTAACCAATGAGCAGTTCTTC.

The chain has TRBV5-1 and TRBJ1-3; weak D call: TRBD1 (6 bases). The germline V gene has CDR1 SGHRS and CDR2 YFSETQ. Trimming removed 1 base from V and 4 bases from J, with 12 bases in between. This CDR3 region has 15 residues. The CDR3 DNA is TGCGCCAGCAGCTTGTCGGGGGCGCGCGGAAACACCATATATTTT. The encoded protein is CASSLSGARGNTIYF.

The V call is TRBV18, the J call TRBJ1-1; a possible D gene is TRBD1 (5 bases). Germline values: CDR1 KGHSH, CDR2 LQKENI. The CDR3 totals 16 residues. With 2 bases removed from V and 1 base from J, the gap between germline ends came to 14 bases. The DNA for the CDR3 is TGTGCCAGCTCACCATCCACGGCAGGGACGAACACTGAAGCTTTCTTT. Residues: CASSPSTAGTNTEAFF.

This clone appeared a single time. The CDR3: CASSPPSPETQYF. CDR3 DNA: TGCGCCAGCAGCCCCCCTTCGCCAGAGACCCAGTACTTC. V is TRBV5-1 and J is TRBJ2-5, with D hard to call. The CDR3 is made up of 13 amino acids. The ends were cut back, 4 bases at V and 4 bases at J, with 11 bases in the middle. From germline, CDR1 is SGHRS and CDR2 YFSETQ.

This sequence joins TRBV27 and TRBJ2-7, with 7 bases aligning to TRBD1. The CDR3 contains 15 residues. Germline lookup yields CDR1 MNHEY and CDR2 SMNVEV (reference sequence). The V gene end was trimmed by 3 bases and the J gene end by 0 bases; junction bases not matched to a gene: 5. The CDR3 nucleotides read TGTGCCAGCAGTTTTTTGGGACAGCCCTCCTACGAGCAGTACTTC. Amino acid sequence: CASSFLGQPSYEQYF.

This rearrangement joins TRBV9 to TRBJ1-1; 7 nucleotides agree with TRBD1. The germline V gene has CDR1 SGDLS and CDR2 YYNGEE. V was pared by 3 bases and J by 8 bases, with 4 bases of the junction left unmatched. The CDR3 has 12 residues. Written as DNA, the CDR3 is TGTGCCAGCAGCGCCCTGGGACAGGAAGCTTTCTTT. It yields the protein CASSALGQEAFF.

This clone was seen just once. This chain joins TRBV10-2 and TRBJ2-5; the D gene is possibly TRBD1 (8 bases). The CDR3 is 15 residues long. Germline V CDR1 and CDR2: WSHSY, SAAADI. V lost 4 bases to trimming and J lost 1 base, with 13 bases between them. CDR3 nucleotides: TGCGCCAGCAGTGGGGACAGGACTAGCCAAGAGACCCAGTACTTC. Encoded protein: CASSGDRTSQETQYF.

The J gene is TRBJ1-1, the V gene TRBV11-2; no firm D call. Germline assignment: CDR1 SGHAT and CDR2 FQNNGV. The CDR3 length is 12 residues. The V gene lost 3 bases and the J gene lost 6 bases, with 8 bases spanning the gap. The CDR3 loop is CASSLGRAEAFF. The CDR3 nucleotides are TGTGCCAGCAGCTTGGGTAGGGCTGAAGCTTTCTTT. The whole variable domain, remainder taken from reference TRBV11-2 and TRBJ1-1, is EAGVAQSPRYKIIEKRQSVAFWCNPISGHATLYWYQQILGQGPKLLIQFQNNGVVDDSQLPKDRFSAERLKGVDSTLKIQPAKLEDSAVYLCASSLGRAEAFFGQGTRLTVV.